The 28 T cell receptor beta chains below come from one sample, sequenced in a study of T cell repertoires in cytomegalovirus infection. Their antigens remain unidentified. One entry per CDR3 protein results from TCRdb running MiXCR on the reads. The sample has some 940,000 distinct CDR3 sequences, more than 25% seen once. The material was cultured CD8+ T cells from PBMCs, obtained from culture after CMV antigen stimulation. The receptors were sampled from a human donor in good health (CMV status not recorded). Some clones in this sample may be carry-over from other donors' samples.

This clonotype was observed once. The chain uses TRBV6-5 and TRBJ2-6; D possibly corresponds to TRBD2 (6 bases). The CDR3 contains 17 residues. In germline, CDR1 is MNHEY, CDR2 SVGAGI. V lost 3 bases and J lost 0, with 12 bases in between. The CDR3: CASSYGGYFSGANVLTF. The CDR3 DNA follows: TGTGCCAGCAGTTATGGGGGGTACTTCTCTGGGGCCAACGTCCTGACTTTC.

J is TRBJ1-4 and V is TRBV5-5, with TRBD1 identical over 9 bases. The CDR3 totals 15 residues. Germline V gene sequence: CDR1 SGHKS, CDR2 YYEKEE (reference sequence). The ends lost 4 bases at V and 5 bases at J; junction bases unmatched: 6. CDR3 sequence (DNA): TGTGCCAGCAGCGCGGCCGGGACAGGGAATGAAAAACTGTTTTTT. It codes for CASSAAGTGNEKLFF. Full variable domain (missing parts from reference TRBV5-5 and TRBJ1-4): DAGVTQSPTHLIKTRGQQVTLRCSPISGHKSVSWYQQVLGQGPQFIFQYYEKEERGRGNFPDRFSARQFPNYSSELNVNALLLGDSALYLCASSAAGTGNEKLFFGSGTQLSVL.

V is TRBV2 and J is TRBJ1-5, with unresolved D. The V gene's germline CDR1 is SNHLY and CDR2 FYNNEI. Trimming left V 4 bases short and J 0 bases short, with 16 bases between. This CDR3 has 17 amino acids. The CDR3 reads CASSAPSYKHSNQPQHF. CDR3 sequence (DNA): TGTGCCAGCAGTGCCCCCAGTTATAAACATAGCAATCAGCCCCAGCATTTT.

In DNA, the CDR3 is TGTGCCAGCAGTGCCGGCCAAAACTACGAGCAGTACGTC. Protein: CASSAGQNYEQYV. The genes are TRBV6-2 or TRBV6-3 and TRBJ2-7; D ambiguous. CDR3 size: 13 residues. Trimming cost V 5 bases and J 3 bases, with 11 bases left between them. The germline gives CDR1 MNHEY, CDR2 SVGEGT.

The CDR3 loop reads CASSYAGARTEAFF. The CDR3 region has the DNA TGTGCCAGCAGTTATGCGGGGGCGCGAACTGAAGCTTTCTTT. The genes are TRBV6-6 and TRBJ1-1; D perhaps matches TRBD1 (6 bases). CDR1 MNHNY and CDR2 SVGAGI come from the germline V gene (reference sequence). Trimming took off 3 bases at V and 5 bases at J, with 13 bases between the two ends. The CDR3 sequence is 14 residues long.

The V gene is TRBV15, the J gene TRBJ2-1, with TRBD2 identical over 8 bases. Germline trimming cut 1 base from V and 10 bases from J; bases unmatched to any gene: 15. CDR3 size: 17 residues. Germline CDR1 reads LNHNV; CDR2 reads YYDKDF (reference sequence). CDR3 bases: TGTGCCACCAGCAGAGGGGTCGGGGGGGCCTTCGTAGACGAGCAGTTCTTC. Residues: CATSRGVGGAFVDEQFF.

CDR3 in amino acids: CASNIRPHKRRYGYTF. Written as DNA, the CDR3 is TGTGCCAGCAATATTAGACCACATAAAAGGAGGTATGGCTACACCTTC. This chain connects TRBV12-3 or TRBV12-4 to TRBJ1-2; unclear D gene. V was clipped by 7 bases and J by 5 bases, with 23 bases between them. The CDR3 contains 16 residues.

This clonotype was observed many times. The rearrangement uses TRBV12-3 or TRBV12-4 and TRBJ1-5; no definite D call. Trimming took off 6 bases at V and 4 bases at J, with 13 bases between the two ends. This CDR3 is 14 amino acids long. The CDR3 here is CASSHRTVNQPQHF. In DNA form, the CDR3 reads TGTGCCAGCAGCCACCGGACGGTTAATCAGCCCCAGCATTTT.

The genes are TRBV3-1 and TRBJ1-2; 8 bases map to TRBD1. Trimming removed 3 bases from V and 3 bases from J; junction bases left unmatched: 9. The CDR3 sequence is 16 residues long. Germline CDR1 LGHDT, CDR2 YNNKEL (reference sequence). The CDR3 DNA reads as TGTGCCAGCAGCCATACGGACAGGGTTTTATACTATGGCTACACCTTC. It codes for CASSHTDRVLYYGYTF.

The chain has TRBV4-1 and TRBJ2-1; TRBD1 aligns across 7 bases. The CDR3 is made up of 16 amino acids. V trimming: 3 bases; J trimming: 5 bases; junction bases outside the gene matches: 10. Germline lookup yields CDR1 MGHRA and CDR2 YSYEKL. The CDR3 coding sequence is TGCGCCAGCAGCCAGTACAGGGGTTATATTGACAATGAGCAGTTCTTC. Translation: CASSQYRGYIDNEQFF.

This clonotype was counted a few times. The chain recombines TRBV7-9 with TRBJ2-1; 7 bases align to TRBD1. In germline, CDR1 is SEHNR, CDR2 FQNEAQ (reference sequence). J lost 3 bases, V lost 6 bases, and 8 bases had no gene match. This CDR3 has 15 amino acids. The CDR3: CASRHPDRVYNEQFF. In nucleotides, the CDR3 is TGTGCCAGCAGGCACCCCGACAGGGTCTACAATGAGCAGTTCTTC.

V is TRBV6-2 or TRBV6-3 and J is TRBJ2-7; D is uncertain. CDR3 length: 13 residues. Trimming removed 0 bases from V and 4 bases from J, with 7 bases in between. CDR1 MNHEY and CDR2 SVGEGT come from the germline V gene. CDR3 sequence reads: CASSYSEKYEQYV. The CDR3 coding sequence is TGTGCCAGCAGTTACTCAGAGAAATACGAGCAGTACGTC.

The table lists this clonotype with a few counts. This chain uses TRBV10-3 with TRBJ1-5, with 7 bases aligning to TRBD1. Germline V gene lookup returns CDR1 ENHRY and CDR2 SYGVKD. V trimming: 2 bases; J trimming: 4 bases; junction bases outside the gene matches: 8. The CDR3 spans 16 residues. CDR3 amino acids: CAISEKRDSFNQPQHF. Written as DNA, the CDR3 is TGTGCCATCAGTGAGAAAAGGGACAGCTTTAATCAGCCCCAGCATTTT.

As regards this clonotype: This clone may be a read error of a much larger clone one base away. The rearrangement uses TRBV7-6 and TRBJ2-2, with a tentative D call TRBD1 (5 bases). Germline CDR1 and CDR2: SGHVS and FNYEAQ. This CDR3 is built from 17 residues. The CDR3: CVSSSPSGQLNTGELFF. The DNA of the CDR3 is TGTGTCAGCAGCTCCCCGTCAGGACAACTGAACACCGGGGAGCTGTTTTTT.

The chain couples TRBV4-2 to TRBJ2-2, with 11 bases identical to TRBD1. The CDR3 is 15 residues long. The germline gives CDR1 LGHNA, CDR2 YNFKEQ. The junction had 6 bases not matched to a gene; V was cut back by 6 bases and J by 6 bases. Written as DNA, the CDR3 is TGTGCCAGCAGTTTCGGACAGGGGGCTCCCGGGGAGCTGTTTTTT. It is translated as CASSFGQGAPGELFF.

This CDR3 reads CSAREWGEGQPQHF. As DNA, the CDR3 is TGCAGTGCTAGAGAATGGGGGGAGGGTCAGCCCCAGCATTTT. This chain connects TRBV20-1 to TRBJ1-5; perhaps TRBD1 as D (5 bases). Trimming cost V 0 bases and J 6 bases, with 12 bases left between them. There are 14 residues in the CDR3. Germline values: CDR1 DFQATT, CDR2 SNEGSKA (reference sequence).

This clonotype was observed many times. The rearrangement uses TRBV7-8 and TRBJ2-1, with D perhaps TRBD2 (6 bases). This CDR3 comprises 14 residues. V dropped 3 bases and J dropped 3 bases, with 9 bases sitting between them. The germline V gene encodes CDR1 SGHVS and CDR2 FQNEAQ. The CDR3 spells CASSFGTLYNEQFF. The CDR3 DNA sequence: TGTGCCAGCAGCTTCGGGACTCTCTACAATGAGCAGTTCTTC.

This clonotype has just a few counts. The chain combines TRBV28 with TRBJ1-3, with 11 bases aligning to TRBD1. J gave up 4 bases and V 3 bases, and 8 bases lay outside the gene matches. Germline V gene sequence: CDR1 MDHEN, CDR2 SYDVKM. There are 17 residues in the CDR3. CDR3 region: CASSFPGQGASGNTIYF. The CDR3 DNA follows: TGTGCCAGCAGTTTCCCCGGACAGGGGGCATCAGGAAACACCATATATTTT.

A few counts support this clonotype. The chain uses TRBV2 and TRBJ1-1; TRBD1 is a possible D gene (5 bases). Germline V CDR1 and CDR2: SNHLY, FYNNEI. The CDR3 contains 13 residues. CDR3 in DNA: TGTGTCAGAGGGACCTACATGAACACTGAAGCTTTCTTT. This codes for CVRGTYMNTEAFF. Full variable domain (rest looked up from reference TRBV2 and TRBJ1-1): EPEVTQTPSHQVTQMGQEVILRCVPISNHLYFYWYRQILGQKVEFLVSFYNNEISEKSEIFDDQFSVERPDGSNFTLKIRSTKLEDSAMYFCVRGTYMNTEAFFGQGTRLTVV.

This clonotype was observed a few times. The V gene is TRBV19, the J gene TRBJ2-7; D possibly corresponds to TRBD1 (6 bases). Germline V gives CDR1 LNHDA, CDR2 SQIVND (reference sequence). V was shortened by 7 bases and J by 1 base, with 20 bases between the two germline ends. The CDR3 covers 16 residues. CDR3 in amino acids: CASKRNGRDTSYEQYF. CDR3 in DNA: TGTGCCAGTAAAAGGAACGGTCGGGACACGTCCTACGAGCAGTACTTC.

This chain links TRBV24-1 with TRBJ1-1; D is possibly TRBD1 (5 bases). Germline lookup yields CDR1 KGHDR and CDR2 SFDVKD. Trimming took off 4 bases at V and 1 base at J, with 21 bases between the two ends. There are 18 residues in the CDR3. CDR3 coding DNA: TGTGCCACCAGTGACTCCGGTGGGGGGGAAGGAGAGAACACTGAAGCTTTCTTT. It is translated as CATSDSGGGEGENTEAFF.

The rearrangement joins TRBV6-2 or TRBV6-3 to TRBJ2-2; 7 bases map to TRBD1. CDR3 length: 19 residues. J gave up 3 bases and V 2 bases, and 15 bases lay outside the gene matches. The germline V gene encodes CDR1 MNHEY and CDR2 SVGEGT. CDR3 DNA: TGTGCCAGCAGTTACAGAGACAGGGATGAGGGGGCCTACACCGGGGAGCTGTTTTTT. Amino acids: CASSYRDRDEGAYTGELFF.

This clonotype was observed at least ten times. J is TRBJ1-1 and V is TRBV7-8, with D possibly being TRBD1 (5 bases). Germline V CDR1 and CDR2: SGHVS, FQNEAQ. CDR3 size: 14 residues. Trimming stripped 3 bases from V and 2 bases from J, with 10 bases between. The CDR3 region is CASSFKTANTEAFF. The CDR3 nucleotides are TGTGCCAGCAGCTTTAAGACAGCAAACACTGAAGCTTTCTTT.

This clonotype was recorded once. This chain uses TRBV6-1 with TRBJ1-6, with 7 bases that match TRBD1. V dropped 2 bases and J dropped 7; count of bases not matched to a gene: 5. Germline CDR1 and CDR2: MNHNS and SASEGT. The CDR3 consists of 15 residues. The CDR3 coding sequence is TGTGCCAGCAGTGAACTGGACAGGACCAATTCACCCCTCCACTTT. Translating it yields CASSELDRTNSPLHF.

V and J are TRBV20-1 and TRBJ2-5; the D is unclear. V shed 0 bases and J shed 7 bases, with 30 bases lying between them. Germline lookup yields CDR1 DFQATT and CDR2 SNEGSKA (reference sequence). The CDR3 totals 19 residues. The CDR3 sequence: CSARENSISPGEIPMTQYF. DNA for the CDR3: TGCAGTGCTAGAGAGAACAGCATCTCGCCTGGGGAAATACCGATGACCCAGTACTTC.

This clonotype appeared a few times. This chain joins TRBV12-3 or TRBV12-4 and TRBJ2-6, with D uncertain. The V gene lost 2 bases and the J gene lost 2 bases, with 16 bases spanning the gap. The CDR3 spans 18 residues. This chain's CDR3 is CASSLTEVRVAGANVLTF. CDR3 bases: TGTGCCAGCAGTTTAACAGAGGTTAGGGTGGCTGGGGCCAACGTCCTGACTTTC.

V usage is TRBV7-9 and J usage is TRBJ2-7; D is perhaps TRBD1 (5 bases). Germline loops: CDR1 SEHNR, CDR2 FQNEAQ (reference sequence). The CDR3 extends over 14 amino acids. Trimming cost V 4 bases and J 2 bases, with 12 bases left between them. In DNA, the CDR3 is TGTGCCAGCAGCTCCCGACAGTTACCCTACGAGCAGTACTTC. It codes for CASSSRQLPYEQYF. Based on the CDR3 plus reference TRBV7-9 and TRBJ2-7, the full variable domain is DTGVSQNPRHKITKRGQNVTFRCDPISEHNRLYWYRQTLGQGPEFLTYFQNEAQLEKSRLLSDRFSAERPKGSFSTLEIQRTEQGDSAMYLCASSSRQLPYEQYFGPGTRLTVT.

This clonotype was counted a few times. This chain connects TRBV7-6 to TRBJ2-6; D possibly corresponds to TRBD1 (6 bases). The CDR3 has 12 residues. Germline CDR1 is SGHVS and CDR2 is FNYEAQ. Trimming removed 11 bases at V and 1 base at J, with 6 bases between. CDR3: CAGQSGANVLTF. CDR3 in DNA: TGTGCCGGACAGTCTGGGGCCAACGTCCTGACTTTC.